One and the same sample provided the 17 T cell receptor beta chains below, sequenced in a study of regulatory T cells in long-lasting Graves disease. Arm-PCR of CDR3 regions and iRepertoire HTBI primers were the basis on which TCR beta libraries were built. MiXCR, applied by TCRdb to the multiplex PCR reads, yields one record per CDR3 protein. This table has 400,000 to 500,000 distinct CDR3 sequences, 22% appearing once. Regarding time point: persistent/refractory GD, antithyroid drugs over 5 years with positive TRAb. From PBMCs, RNA was extracted and then used to make the TCR library. The specimen comprised peripheral blood mononuclear cells (PBMCs), sampled when the disease was refractory, from a patient treated with antithyroid drugs. The source is a female donor with Graves disease.

This clonotype was observed a handful of times. The chain employs TRBV18 and TRBJ2-7; tentatively, D is TRBD1 or TRBD2 (6 bases each). CDR1 KGHSH and CDR2 LQKENI come from the germline V gene. V was pared by 3 bases and J by 5 bases, with 14 bases between. This CDR3 spans 14 amino acids. The CDR3 region is CASSPRGVLDEQYF. The CDR3 nucleotides read TGTGCCAGCTCACCGAGGGGGGTTTTGGACGAGCAGTACTTC.

V is TRBV6-1 and J is TRBJ2-2; D is unresolved. Germline assignment: CDR1 MNHNS and CDR2 SASEGT. This CDR3 has 14 amino acids. V lost 6 bases, J lost 3 bases, and 11 bases lay in between. The CDR3 loop is CASSYQKYTGELFF. The CDR3 nucleotides are TGTGCCAGCAGCTACCAAAAATACACCGGGGAGCTGTTTTTT.

This chain connects TRBV27 to TRBJ1-3, with D uncertain. The CDR3 contains 15 residues. Germline assignment: CDR1 MNHEY and CDR2 SMNVEV (reference sequence). Trimming took 2 bases from V and 0 from J, leaving 8 bases between them. CDR3 sequence (DNA): TGTGCCAGCAGTTTAAGCCCTAGCTCTGGAAACACCATATATTTT. It codes for CASSLSPSSGNTIYF.

This clonotype has a handful of counts. The chain employs TRBV28 and TRBJ2-1; 7 nucleotides agree with TRBD2. Germline assignment: CDR1 MDHEN and CDR2 SYDVKM. There are 13 residues in the CDR3. V gave up 10 bases and J gave up 5 bases; unmatched junction bases: 8. CDR3 DNA: TGTGCCAAGGGTAAGCGGGGTCACAATGAGCAGTTCTTC. It codes for CAKGKRGHNEQFF.

This clonotype was counted a single time. Since a much larger clone is just one base distant, this may be a read error. The chain has TRBV5-1 and TRBJ1-4; D remains ambiguous. This CDR3 region has 14 residues. Germline V lookup: CDR1 SGHRS, CDR2 YFSETQ. The CDR3 coding sequence is TGCGTCAGCAGCCTCGGGGAAGGTAATGAAAAACTGTTTTTT. It is translated as CVSSLGEGNEKLFF.

In this sample, this clonotype turned up once. This sequence joins TRBV6-1 and TRBJ1-4, with D uncertain. Trimming took 6 bases from V and 0 from J, leaving 14 bases between them. The CDR3 runs 16 residues. From germline, CDR1 is MNHNS and CDR2 SASEGT. The CDR3 DNA sequence: TGTGCCAGCAGCCCTTTCCCGGGTGCAACTAATGAAAAACTGTTTTTT. Residues: CASSPFPGATNEKLFF.

To note about this clonotype: A much larger clone is a single base away; this may be a read error. The chain has TRBV28 and TRBJ2-5; D is perhaps TRBD1 (6 bases). V dropped 4 bases and J dropped 5 bases, with 14 bases sitting between them. CDR1 is MDHEN and CDR2 is SYDVKM in the germline V gene. CDR3 length: 14 amino acids. The CDR3 reads CASSSVQGGETQYF. The CDR3 nucleotides read TGTGCCAGCAGTTCGGTACAGGGCGGGGAGACCCAGTACTTC.

Ten or more counts support this clonotype. The rearrangement links TRBV15 to TRBJ1-2, with 8 bases identical to TRBD1. Germline CDR1 is LNHNV and CDR2 is YYDKDF (reference sequence). V was pared by 0 bases and J by 5 bases, with 5 bases of the junction left unmatched. The CDR3 extends over 15 amino acids. CDR3 amino acids: CATSREGQAVYGYTF. The CDR3 DNA follows: TGTGCCACCAGCAGAGAGGGACAGGCTGTATATGGCTACACCTTC.

The J gene is TRBJ2-7, the V gene TRBV7-9; TRBD1 is a possible D gene (5 bases). The ends were cut back, 7 bases at V and 2 bases at J, with 18 bases in the middle. The CDR3 has 15 residues. Germline V gene sequence: CDR1 SEHNR, CDR2 FQNEAQ (reference sequence). The CDR3 nucleotides are TGTGCCAGCACCAAAACCCAGGGTAAGACCTACGAGCAGTACTTC. This gives the protein CASTKTQGKTYEQYF.

The chain combines TRBV30 with TRBJ1-6, with TRBD1 identical over 7 bases. Germline CDR1 reads GTSNPN; CDR2 reads SVGIG (reference sequence). Trimming removed 1 base from V and 9 bases from J; junction bases left unmatched: 3. CDR3 length: 13 residues. The CDR3 region is CAWSETGASPLHF. The CDR3 bases are TGTGCCTGGAGTGAAACAGGGGCTTCACCCCTCCACTTT. The entire variable domain, with the rest obtained from reference TRBV30 and TRBJ1-6, is as follows: SQTIHQWPATLVQPVGSPLSLECTVEGTSNPNLYWYRQAAGRGLQLLFYSVGIGQISSEVPQNLSASRPQDRQFILSSKKLLLSDSGFYLCAWSETGASPLHFGNGTRLTVT.

The J gene is TRBJ2-1, the V gene TRBV4-3; D is unclear. The CDR3 spans 13 residues. V lost 4 bases to trimming and J lost 9 bases, with 13 bases between them. Looked up from germline, CDR1 is LGHNA and CDR2 is YSLEER. The CDR3 nucleotides read TGCGCCAGCAGCCCCCCAGGTAGTTGTGAGCAGTTCTTC. This sequence encodes CASSPPGSCEQFF.

This clonotype has a count of ten or more. The chain has TRBV3-1 and TRBJ2-5, with 8 bases lining up with TRBD2. The V gene end was trimmed by 0 bases and the J gene end by 7 bases; junction bases not matched to a gene: 7. This CDR3 has 15 residues. CDR1 and CDR2 (germline): LGHDT, YNNKEL (reference sequence). The CDR3 DNA reads TGTGCCAGCAGCCAAGAAGCGTCGGGGGGGGGGACCCAGTACTTC. This gives the protein CASSQEASGGGTQYF.

In its sample, this clonotype was seen a few times. This may arise from a read error, as a much more abundant clone is one base away. The V gene is TRBV27, the J gene TRBJ1-2; a weak D match, TRBD1 (5 bases). Looked up from germline, CDR1 is MNHEY and CDR2 is SMNVEV (reference sequence). The CDR3 extends over 15 amino acids. V lost 6 bases and J 3 bases, leaving 17 bases between the germline ends. The DNA for the CDR3 is TGTGCCAGCAGGTTGAAGGCAGGGAGGGACTATGGCTACACCTTC. It codes for CASRLKAGRDYGYTF.

The chain combines TRBV9 with TRBJ1-6; D may be TRBD1 (5 bases). Per germline, CDR1 SGDLS and CDR2 YYNGEE. This CDR3 has 15 amino acids. V dropped 2 bases and J dropped 7 bases, with 13 bases sitting between them. The CDR3 here is CASSVEGRANSPLHF. Written as DNA, the CDR3 is TGTGCCAGCAGCGTTGAGGGACGGGCCAATTCACCCCTCCACTTT.

The chain combines TRBV6-4 with TRBJ1-1, with D hard to call. The CDR3 is 13 residues long. In germline, CDR1 is MRHNA, CDR2 SNTAGT. With 5 bases removed from V and 0 bases from J, the gap between germline ends came to 7 bases. The CDR3 region is CASSKELNTEAFF. The CDR3 DNA reads as TGTGCCAGCAGTAAAGAATTGAACACTGAAGCTTTCTTT.

This clonotype came up a few times. The rearrangement joins TRBV30 to TRBJ1-1; D uncertain. Trimming removed 4 bases from V and 0 bases from J, with 15 bases in between. CDR1 is GTSNPN and CDR2 is SVGIG in the germline V gene (reference sequence). The CDR3 length is 15 residues. Here the CDR3 reads CAWILWYGVNTEAFF. The CDR3 DNA reads TGTGCCTGGATACTTTGGTACGGGGTGAACACTGAAGCTTTCTTT.

The chain carries TRBV7-3 and TRBJ2-2, with TRBD2 identical over 11 bases. With V trimmed by 5 bases and J by 6 bases, 5 bases remained unmatched. The CDR3 spans 15 residues. CDR1 is SGHTA and CDR2 is FQGTGA in the germline V gene. The CDR3: CASSRGLADPGELFF. DNA of the CDR3: TGTGCCAGCAGCCGGGGACTAGCGGACCCCGGGGAGCTGTTTTTT.